This T cell receptor (beta chain) was profiled in a study of siplizumab effects on memory and regulatory T cells. Findings and caveats of the study: The diversity of naive T cells seemed greater than that of memory cells, and their alloresponse contribution seemed major.

Notes on this clone: The antigen is unknown.

Produced via immunoSEQ multiplex PCR; TCRdb's table is partial and in-frame only. The sample yields some 100,000 clones, about 90% seen once. The clonotype comes from a human donor in good health. Sequencing was performed on Tregs sorted from blood.

CDR3 coding DNA: TGTGCCAGTCGGTGGTCCATGAACACTGAAGCTTTCTTT. Translation gives CASRWSMNTEAFF. This chain joins TRBV6-5 and TRBJ1-1; D call uncertain. There are 13 residues in the CDR3. Germline V gene data show CDR1 as MNHEY and CDR2 as SVGAGI. The V end lost 9 bases, the J end lost 0 bases, and 11 bases lay between the germline ends.